Listed below are T cell receptor beta chains from one sample, sequenced in a study of Ad26.COV2.S vaccination and SARS-CoV-2 variants. Sequencing was performed with immunoSEQ multiplex PCR; in TCRdb, only in-frame clones are kept and a portion is missing. The table lists approximately 340,000 clones, about 85% of them singletons. Material: peripheral blood, obtained in a trial of Ad26.COV2.S vaccine versus placebo. The receptors come from a person aged 18-65 years who received the Ad26.COV2.S COVID-19 vaccine or a placebo. Each CDR3 is given without its conserved first and last residue. D genes are given only for firm matches.

v_call: TRBV7-9; d_call: TRBD2; j_call: TRBJ2-1; cdr3_aa: ASSLASAGETYNEQF
v_call: TRBV6-4; d_call: TRBD1; j_call: TRBJ2-1; cdr3_aa: ASSGDRGSNEQF
v_call: TRBV9; d_call: .; j_call: TRBJ1-2; cdr3_aa: ASSASGRGEGYGYT
v_call: TRBV19; d_call: .; j_call: TRBJ2-5; cdr3_aa: ASSIGVAIQETQY
v_call: TRBV30; d_call: .; j_call: TRBJ1-2; cdr3_aa: AWSVGRQGTYGYT
v_call: TRBV27; d_call: TRBD1; j_call: TRBJ2-1; cdr3_aa: ASSPTGGAYNEQF
v_call: TRBV3-1/TRBV3-2; d_call: .; j_call: TRBJ2-5; cdr3_aa: ASSLGPGGGTQY
v_call: TRBV28; d_call: .; j_call: TRBJ2-1; cdr3_aa: ASSFLPLSGHGNEQF
v_call: TRBV3-1/TRBV3-2; d_call: .; j_call: TRBJ2-5; cdr3_aa: ASSSTGFGETQY
v_call: TRBV7-2; d_call: .; j_call: TRBJ2-4; cdr3_aa: ASSPPLLKNIQY
v_call: TRBV7-9; d_call: .; j_call: TRBJ2-1; cdr3_aa: ASSWRGDLSNEQF
v_call: TRBV6-2/TRBV6-3; d_call: .; j_call: TRBJ2-7; cdr3_aa: ASSYSNIQAEQY
v_call: TRBV10-3; d_call: .; j_call: TRBJ2-7; cdr3_aa: AISAVSAGLNYEQY
v_call: TRBV7-9; d_call: .; j_call: TRBJ2-6; cdr3_aa: ASSLAGSGANVLT
v_call: TRBV5-1; d_call: .; j_call: TRBJ1-1; cdr3_aa: ASSPGVEAVAEAF
v_call: TRBV2; d_call: .; j_call: TRBJ2-3; cdr3_aa: ASSSGLDTQY
v_call: TRBV2; d_call: TRBD1; j_call: TRBJ2-1; cdr3_aa: ASSRQGPWESYNEQF
v_call: TRBV7-2; d_call: .; j_call: TRBJ2-1; cdr3_aa: ASIVSVSSYNEQF
v_call: TRBV5-5; d_call: TRBD2; j_call: TRBJ2-3; cdr3_aa: ASSLAWRGGRDTQY
v_call: TRBV5-4; d_call: .; j_call: TRBJ2-1; cdr3_aa: ASSFQLRNEQF
v_call: TRBV4-3; d_call: TRBD1; j_call: TRBJ1-1; cdr3_aa: ASSHQIETGGTEAF
v_call: TRBV5-6; d_call: TRBD1; j_call: TRBJ1-2; cdr3_aa: ASSPDRGTYGYT
v_call: TRBV11-3; d_call: .; j_call: TRBJ1-2; cdr3_aa: ANSLAGGFYYGYT
v_call: TRBV4-1; d_call: TRBD1; j_call: TRBJ2-1; cdr3_aa: ASSQEMGQPYNEQF
v_call: TRBV9; d_call: .; j_call: TRBJ2-2; cdr3_aa: ASSEGQNTGELF
v_call: TRBV12-3/TRBV12-4; d_call: .; j_call: TRBJ2-7; cdr3_aa: ASTTPLDYEQY
v_call: TRBV5-1; d_call: TRBD2; j_call: TRBJ2-1; cdr3_aa: ASSQGTSGMVDEQF
v_call: TRBV9; d_call: TRBD2; j_call: TRBJ2-3; cdr3_aa: ASSQREGGFIDTQY
v_call: TRBV5-1; d_call: .; j_call: TRBJ1-1; cdr3_aa: ASRSGDILNTEAF
v_call: TRBV6-1; d_call: .; j_call: TRBJ1-1; cdr3_aa: ASSDPGPMRGF
v_call: TRBV18; d_call: .; j_call: TRBJ2-6; cdr3_aa: ASSPSSGSLAGANVLT
v_call: TRBV6-4; d_call: TRBD2; j_call: TRBJ2-1; cdr3_aa: ASSRTRLSEQF
v_call: TRBV6-2/TRBV6-3; d_call: .; j_call: TRBJ2-7; cdr3_aa: ASSTGGVYEQY
v_call: TRBV19; d_call: .; j_call: TRBJ2-7; cdr3_aa: ASAFRGAGSYEQY
v_call: TRBV10-2; d_call: TRBD1; j_call: TRBJ2-7; cdr3_aa: ASSPDRGDYEQY
v_call: TRBV15; d_call: .; j_call: TRBJ2-1; cdr3_aa: ATSSNEGGTRPYNEQF
v_call: TRBV7-9; d_call: .; j_call: TRBJ2-2; cdr3_aa: ASSLDLGEAGELF
v_call: TRBV12-3/TRBV12-4; d_call: TRBD1; j_call: TRBJ2-1; cdr3_aa: ASRPTGGNEQF
v_call: TRBV6-9; d_call: .; j_call: TRBJ2-5; cdr3_aa: ASSYSAGTEETQY
v_call: TRBV7-8; d_call: .; j_call: TRBJ2-4; cdr3_aa: ASSPPAGRINIQY
v_call: TRBV5-6; d_call: TRBD2; j_call: TRBJ2-5; cdr3_aa: ASSILSSGGAETQY
v_call: TRBV15; d_call: TRBD2; j_call: TRBJ2-2; cdr3_aa: ATRGGVAGNTGELF
v_call: TRBV7-2; d_call: .; j_call: TRBJ2-1; cdr3_aa: ASSPRPLPDEQF
v_call: TRBV29-1; d_call: .; j_call: TRBJ1-2; cdr3_aa: SVEDATSNYGYT
v_call: TRBV11-2; d_call: .; j_call: TRBJ2-2; cdr3_aa: ASSLDKGLTGELF
v_call: TRBV5-1; d_call: .; j_call: TRBJ1-4; cdr3_aa: ASSSSPQGTGEKLF
v_call: TRBV10-1; d_call: .; j_call: TRBJ1-4; cdr3_aa: ASSPRLGEKLF
v_call: TRBV10-3; d_call: TRBD2; j_call: TRBJ2-1; cdr3_aa: AISESSERGYNEQF
v_call: TRBV18; d_call: .; j_call: TRBJ1-2; cdr3_aa: ASSQPPPNYGYT
v_call: TRBV7-2; d_call: TRBD2; j_call: TRBJ2-1; cdr3_aa: ASSLERRGGLSEQF
v_call: TRBV7-9; d_call: TRBD1; j_call: TRBJ1-4; cdr3_aa: ASSPTGVREKLF
v_call: TRBV5-1; d_call: .; j_call: TRBJ2-7; cdr3_aa: ASSLDWSSYEQY
v_call: TRBV6-2/TRBV6-3; d_call: .; j_call: TRBJ1-5; cdr3_aa: ASSYPPGVMGNQPQH
v_call: TRBV6-5; d_call: TRBD1; j_call: TRBJ1-1; cdr3_aa: ASSPPGQYVTEAF
v_call: TRBV19; d_call: TRBD2; j_call: TRBJ2-1; cdr3_aa: ASSKSGGRGEQF